This T cell receptor beta chain stems from a study of technical replicates of blood from several donors. This clone was found once. Here immunoSEQ multiplex PCR was the method, and the copy in TCRdb shows in-frame clones only, minus some. Of under 65,000 clones listed, about 90% are singletons. Trimming removed 5 bases from V and 0 bases from J; junction bases left unmatched: 6. The CDR3 sequence is 16 residues long. The V gene's germline CDR1 is PRHDT and CDR2 FYEKMQ (reference sequence). Material for sequencing was PBMCs. The genes are TRBV13 and TRBJ2-2, with 7 nucleotides matching TRBD1. The clonotype was recovered from a human donor in good health. Some clones in this sample may be carry-over from other donors' samples. The CDR3 DNA reads TGTGCCAGCAGCCTATTCGACAGGGCGAACACCGGGGAGCTGTTTTTT. Translating gives CASSLFDRANTGELFF.